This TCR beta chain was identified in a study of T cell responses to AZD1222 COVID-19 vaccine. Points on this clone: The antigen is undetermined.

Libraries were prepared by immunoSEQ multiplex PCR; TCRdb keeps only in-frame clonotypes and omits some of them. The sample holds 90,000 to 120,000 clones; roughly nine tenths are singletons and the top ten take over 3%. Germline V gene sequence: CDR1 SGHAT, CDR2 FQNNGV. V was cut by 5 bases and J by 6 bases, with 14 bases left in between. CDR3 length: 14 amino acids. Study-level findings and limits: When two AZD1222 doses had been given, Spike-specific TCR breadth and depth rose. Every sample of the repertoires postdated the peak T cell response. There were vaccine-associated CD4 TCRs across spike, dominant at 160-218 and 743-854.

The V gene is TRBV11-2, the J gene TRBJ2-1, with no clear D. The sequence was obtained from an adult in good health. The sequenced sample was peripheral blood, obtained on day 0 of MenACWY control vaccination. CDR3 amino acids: CASSQRPWGNEQFF. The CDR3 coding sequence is TGTGCCAGCAGCCAACGACCCTGGGGCAATGAGCAGTTCTTC. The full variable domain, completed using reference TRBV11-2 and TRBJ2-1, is EAGVAQSPRYKIIEKRQSVAFWCNPISGHATLYWYQQILGQGPKLLIQFQNNGVVDDSQLPKDRFSAERLKGVDSTLKIQPAKLEDSAVYLCASSQRPWGNEQFFGPGTRLTVL.